Included here is one T cell receptor (beta chain) sequence, with context. Its cognate antigen has yet to be identified. Base qualities are not recorded, but no much larger clone differs from it by a single base. A FACSAria II was used to sort memory CD4+ T cells, defined as single viable CD3+CD4+CD8-CD45RO+ cells. CMV serostatus was assessed using a Roche Elecsys assay, by which serum IgG against CMV pp150, pp28, p38 and p52 was detected. Following thawing, total CD4+ T cells were enriched through positive selection using CD4 magnetic microbeads. The samples came from a separate study whose specific focus was interrogating the CD4+ T cell memory repertoire. Peripheral blood mononuclear cells were isolated and cryopreserved according to standard operating procedures, and serum was kept at -80 degrees C. The staining relied on CD3-PerCP (BW264/56), CD4-APC (RPA-T4), CD45RO-PE (UCHT1) and CD8-Pacific Orange (3B5) antibodies, and Sytox blue was used to exclude non-viable cells.

This sample was included in a study of memory CD4+ T cells and cytomegalovirus serostatus (dated by TCRdb to between 2019 and 2020). At the level of the whole study: The cohort included 35 or so healthy adults from Belgium, of whom 9 were CMV seropositive and approximately 24 were CMV seronegative. The study sequenced CD4+ memory TCRbeta repertoires of a Belgian cohort with known cytomegalovirus serostatus to replicate a published TCR-based CMV serostatus classifier. Study-wide conclusions, independent of this receptor: On the Belgian cohort, the classifier based on the original framework reached a median bootstrapped AUC of approximately 0.95, with a 95% CI of 0.76-1.00. Results were interpreted as suggesting that the CMV-associated TCR signature is largely present in the CD4+ memory repertoire. Only CD4+CD45RO+ memory cells were sequenced, in contrast to the original study, which included naive and memory CD4+ and CD8+ populations. CMV serostatus prediction reached a median bootstrapped AUC of approximately 0.96 with the original framework and just under 0.93 with a US-trained random forest. Among the roughly 160 previously reported CMV-associated TCRbeta sequences, 60 to 85 showed up in the CD4+ memory repertoires, with each one found in between one and five individuals.

Genomic DNA was extracted from sorted cells with the Quick-DNA Microprep Kit. Amplification of TCRbeta DNA was done with the immunoSEQ hsTCRbeta kit, following the protocol from the manufacturer. An Illumina MiSeq instrument was used to sequence the TCRbeta libraries. Per the authors' processing: After out-of-frame sequences were removed, 2,204,828 distinct TCRbeta sequences remained, averaging about 67,000 per individual. Each individual was scored according to the count of 150 or so previously reported CMV-associated TCRbeta sequences and the total productive distinct TCRbeta count. A beta-binomial model was reimplemented in Python, and scikit-learn random forests with default parameters were trained on data from the US cohort. Classifier performance on the Belgian cohort was summarized as median AUC with percentile confidence intervals calculated over 10,000 bootstrap iterations. As stored in TCRdb, this immuneACCESS dataset retains in-frame rearrangements with V and J assigned. A fraction of the clones does not appear; measured against another copy, unresolved V genes explain less than half of the discrepancy, and the remainder lacks a known reason. The DNA was the basis for D and trimming; V, J and clone size are from that table. The sample data list tens of thousands of clones, and around four fifths of these were observed just once. Over 0.7% of the sample goes to the ten largest clones.

The germline V gene (reference sequence) yields LNHDA for CDR1 and SQIVND for CDR2. Deletion took 3 bases off V and 6 bases off J, with a span of 14 bases between the germline ends. The CDR3 goes from the cysteine to the phenylalanine over 14 residues. The entry retains the CDR3 DNA only, 42 bases that are in frame from base 1. This TCR was sampled from an adult in good health and CMV-seronegative. Material: memory CD4+ T cells from blood. Recombination connected TRBV19 to TRBJ1-2; the best D guess is TRBD1, with 5 bases matching. The CDR3 loop reads CASSINRIRNGYTF. At the DNA level, the sequence is TGTGCCAGTAGTATTAACAGGATTAGGAATGGCTACACCTTC.